The clone carrying this T cell receptor (beta chain) turned up a few times. This sample stems from a study of CD8+ T cells in alopecia areata. Following RNA extraction, reverse transcription yielded cDNA that acted as the sequencing template. Profiled with immunoSEQ multiplex PCR; TCRdb holds only in-frame clones, not every one. The repertoire has around 150,000 clones, roughly 65% of them found once; the top ten carry approximately 0.91%. As for treatment: oral pan-JAK inhibitor, 5-10 mg twice daily. Germline CDR1 and CDR2: SEHNR and FQNEAQ (reference sequence). V lost 3 bases to trimming and J lost 4 bases, with 7 bases between them. The CDR3 extends over 14 amino acids.

Sample: CD4+ T cells sorted from blood, taken at week 4, from a patient treated with tofacitinib. The clonotype originates from a human donor with alopecia areata. This sequence joins TRBV7-9 and TRBJ1-6; D uncertain. The CDR3 reads CASSFTQYNSPLHF. CDR3 DNA: TGTGCCAGCAGCTTCACACAGTATAATTCACCCCTCCACTTT.